These 25 T cell receptor beta chains share one sample of origin, sequenced in a study of regulatory T cells in long-lasting Graves disease. Arm-PCR of CDR3 regions with iRepertoire HTBI primers generated TCR beta libraries. TCRdb used MiXCR to reprocess the multiplex PCR reads, holding one entry per CDR3 protein. The sample carries hundreds of thousands of distinct CDR3 sequences, approximately 15% recorded once. Time point here: newly diagnosed GD, antithyroid drugs for less than 3 months. RNA extracted from PBMCs served as the sequencing template. This sample was shared with a second study, whose subject was T cells in Graves' hyperthyroidism and ophthalmopathy.

This sample comprised peripheral blood mononuclear cells (PBMCs), obtained at new diagnosis, from a patient treated with antithyroid drugs. These receptors all come from a woman aged 30 to 39 with Graves disease.

This clonotype has only a few counts. This chain joins TRBV5-4 and TRBJ1-1; D is perhaps TRBD1 (5 bases). CDR3 size: 15 residues. In germline, CDR1 is SGHNT, CDR2 YYREEE (reference sequence). V lost 0 bases to trimming and J lost 4 bases, with 13 bases between them. The DNA for the CDR3 is TGTGCCAGCAGCTTGGGGGGGGAGGGAGGCACTGAAGCTTTCTTT. Translation: CASSLGGEGGTEAFF.

This clonotype was detected many times. The chain is built from TRBV6-1 and TRBJ1-4, with D perhaps matching TRBD1 (5 bases). The CDR3 is 13 amino acids. Germline V gene sequence: CDR1 MNHNS, CDR2 SASEGT. V was trimmed by 2 bases and J by 4 bases, leaving 5 bases between them. The CDR3 DNA sequence: TGTGCCAGCAGTGAACAGGGTAATGAAAAACTGTTTTTT. Protein sequence: CASSEQGNEKLFF.

This clonotype was seen a handful of times. The rearrangement uses TRBV19 and TRBJ1-1, with 11 bases aligning to TRBD1. From germline, CDR1 is LNHDA and CDR2 SQIVND (reference sequence). The junction had 8 bases not matched to a gene; V was cut back by 5 bases and J by 3 bases. The CDR3 is 16 residues long. CDR3 in DNA: TGTGCCAGTAGTCCGCTTGGGACAGGGGGGGACACTGAAGCTTTCTTT. It is translated as CASSPLGTGGDTEAFF.

The chain employs TRBV5-1 and TRBJ1-4; D is undetermined. The V gene lost 0 bases and the J gene lost 0 bases, with 6 bases spanning the gap. Germline CDR1 reads SGHRS; CDR2 reads YFSETQ. This CDR3 is 15 amino acids long. This chain's CDR3 is CASSLAVTTNEKLFF. The CDR3, as DNA: TGCGCCAGCAGCTTGGCCGTGACAACTAATGAAAAACTGTTTTTT.

As concerns this clonotype: The conserved final phenylalanine or tryptophan is absent from the CDR3, which likely points to a read error. This chain connects TRBV28 to TRBJ1-5; D is undetermined. In germline, CDR1 is MDHEN, CDR2 SYDVKM. The CDR3 consists of 19 residues. Trimming cost V 6 bases and J 3 bases, with 27 bases left between them. CDR3 amino acids: CASSFVYGGGSWDNQPQHL. CDR3 bases: TGTGCCAGCAGCTTCGTTTACGGCGGTGGGTCGTGGGACAATCAGCCCCAGCATCTT.

This clonotype was observed at least ten times. The chain joins TRBV7-2 to TRBJ1-2, with a tentative D call TRBD1 (5 bases). From germline, CDR1 is SGHTA and CDR2 FQGNSA. CDR3 length: 16 amino acids. Trimming took off 5 bases at V and 6 bases at J, with 22 bases between the two ends. CDR3 loop: CASSPPRPRALDGYTF. The CDR3 DNA reads TGTGCCAGCAGCCCTCCACGCCCCAGGGCCCTGGATGGCTACACCTTC.

This clonotype has just a few counts. V usage is TRBV5-1 and J usage is TRBJ2-2; the D is unclear. CDR1 is SGHRS and CDR2 is YFSETQ in the germline V gene. Between the trimmed V and J ends, which lost 4 bases and 6 bases, there was a span of 13 bases. This CDR3 contains 14 residues. The CDR3 nucleotides are TGCGCCAGCAGCGCCCAGGTGGAGTCCGGGGAGCTGTTTTTT. It encodes CASSAQVESGELFF.

This clonotype has a count of ten or more. The genes are TRBV29-1 and TRBJ2-1; tentative D call: TRBD2 (6 bases). CDR1 is SQVTM and CDR2 is ANQGSEA in the germline V gene. The CDR3 length is 12 residues. The V and J ends lost 5 bases and 3 bases respectively, with 8 bases between them. CDR3 sequence: CSVSGDYNEQFF. CDR3 nucleotides: TGCAGCGTTTCGGGGGACTACAATGAGCAGTTCTTC.

This clonotype was detected many times. The chain joins TRBV7-9 to TRBJ1-1; D is ambiguous. The V gene's germline CDR1 is SEHNR and CDR2 FQNEAQ (reference sequence). This CDR3 is built from 14 residues. The V gene lost 7 bases and the J gene lost 1 base, with 13 bases spanning the gap. The CDR3 region is CASTPMAGNTEAFF. CDR3 nucleotide sequence: TGTGCCAGCACCCCAATGGCGGGGAACACTGAAGCTTTCTTT.

This clonotype occurred many times. The chain uses TRBV2 and TRBJ2-5; D not resolved. This CDR3 comprises 12 residues. The germline V gene has CDR1 SNHLY and CDR2 FYNNEI. Between the trimmed V and J ends, which lost 3 bases and 5 bases, there was a span of 7 bases. The CDR3 DNA follows: TGTGCCAGCAGTGACCGGGTTGAGACCCAGTACTTC. Encoded protein: CASSDRVETQYF.

V gene TRBV30 combines with J gene TRBJ2-5; weak D call: TRBD2 (7 bases). Trimming stripped 0 bases from V and 4 bases from J, with 15 bases between. Germline-derived CDR1 and CDR2 are GTSNPN and SVGIG (reference sequence). The CDR3 runs 15 residues. The CDR3 DNA follows: TGTGCCTGGAGTGTGGGGGGGGGGCGAGGAGAGACCCAGTACTTC. Translated: CAWSVGGGRGETQYF.

This clonotype has more than one count but fewer than ten. This chain connects TRBV30 to TRBJ1-4; tentative D call: TRBD1 (5 bases). Trimming removed 0 bases at V and 7 bases at J, with 12 bases between. The CDR3 totals 14 residues. The germline V gene has CDR1 GTSNPN and CDR2 SVGIG (reference sequence). The CDR3 DNA is TGTGCCTGGAGTGTGATGGGGGGAGCTGAAAAACTGTTTTTT. Amino acid sequence: CAWSVMGGAEKLFF.

Many counts were recorded for this clonotype. The chain couples TRBV7-9 to TRBJ1-1; D is possibly TRBD1 (6 bases). The V and J ends lost 5 bases and 5 bases respectively, with 15 bases between them. Germline CDR1 and CDR2: SEHNR and FQNEAQ (reference sequence). The CDR3 covers 14 residues. The CDR3 sequence: CASSAAGHRTEAFF. The CDR3 DNA is TGTGCCAGCAGCGCGGCGGGACATCGGACTGAAGCTTTCTTT.

This clonotype was seen at least ten times. The chain is built from TRBV27 and TRBJ2-3; D remains unclear. Trimming took 0 bases from V and 2 from J, leaving 12 bases between them. The CDR3 loop spans 16 amino acids. CDR1 MNHEY and CDR2 SMNVEV come from the germline V gene (reference sequence). In DNA form, the CDR3 reads TGTGCCAGCAGTTTATCAGTTCTAAAGACCACAGATACGCAGTATTTT. This translates into CASSLSVLKTTDTQYF.

This clonotype was counted between two and nine times. CDR3 coding DNA: TGTGCCTGGAGTGTGTATGGCCGCCAGCCCCAGCATTTT. This gives the protein CAWSVYGRQPQHF. The V and J genes are TRBV30 and TRBJ1-5; D is uncertain. The CDR3 totals 13 residues. Trimming stripped 0 bases from V and 7 bases from J, with 10 bases between. Germline-derived CDR1 and CDR2 are GTSNPN and SVGIG (reference sequence).

Written as DNA, the CDR3 is TGTGCCAGCAGCCCCTATAACGGGCAGGTCCCCGGGGAGCTGTTTTTT. Translation: CASSPYNGQVPGELFF. This rearrangement joins TRBV14 to TRBJ2-2; no clear D gene. The length of the CDR3 is 16 residues. Germline V gene sequence: CDR1 SGHDN, CDR2 FVKESK. Trimming took off 4 bases at V and 6 bases at J, with 18 bases between the two ends.

This chain connects TRBV24-1 to TRBJ2-1; D perhaps matches TRBD1 (6 bases). Per germline, CDR1 KGHDR and CDR2 SFDVKD. The CDR3 length is 15 residues. Deletions cut 5 bases from V and 9 bases from J, with 19 bases between. The CDR3 sequence is CATSGRDTRSAEQFF. CDR3 DNA sequence: TGTGCCACCAGTGGAAGGGACACCCGATCCGCTGAGCAGTTCTTC.

About this clonotype itself: A much bigger clone sits one base away, suggesting this may be a read error. CDR3 sequence reads: CASSLVRSLGGPLQSTQYF. Written as DNA, the CDR3 is TGTGCCAGCAGCTTAGTTCGCTCTCTCGGGGGTCCCCTTCAGTCGACCCAGTACTTC. The rearrangement uses TRBV12-3 or TRBV12-4 and TRBJ2-1; the D gene is possibly TRBD2 (6 bases). The DNA end is more similar to TRBJ2-5, so the J call may be wrong. The CDR3 contains 19 residues.

The V gene is TRBV29-1, the J gene TRBJ2-3, with 7 bases fitting TRBD1. With 8 bases clipped from V and 2 bases from J, the junction kept 7 bases outside the gene matches. CDR1 is SQVTM and CDR2 is ANQGSEA in the germline V gene. The CDR3 runs 13 residues. CDR3 bases: TGCAGCTTGGGGACAGCAACCACAGATACGCAGTATTTT. This sequence encodes CSLGTATTDTQYF.

This chain joins TRBV5-1 and TRBJ2-7; D gene ambiguous. The germline V and J ends were trimmed by 6 bases and 7 bases, with 20 bases remaining between them. There are 14 residues in the CDR3. Germline CDR1 reads SGHRS; CDR2 reads YFSETQ. The CDR3 region is CASTLGNPELEQYF. The CDR3 region has the DNA TGCGCCAGCACTTTGGGGAACCCTGAATTGGAGCAGTACTTC.

This clonotype was seen a handful of times. The V call is TRBV20-1, the J call TRBJ2-4; D remains ambiguous. V shed 6 bases and J shed 1 base, with 13 bases lying between them. Germline CDR1 and CDR2: DFQATT and SNEGSKA (reference sequence). This CDR3 is built from 14 residues. The CDR3: CSATVLNAKNIQYF. The DNA of the CDR3 is TGCAGTGCAACGGTCCTTAACGCCAAAAACATTCAGTACTTC.

Ten or more counts support this clonotype. The chain couples TRBV6-5 to TRBJ1-5, with D maybe TRBD1 (5 bases). With 0 bases removed from V and 3 bases from J, the gap between germline ends came to 9 bases. The germline gives CDR1 MNHEY, CDR2 SVGAGI. The CDR3 spans 15 residues. CDR3 loop: CASSYSWGNNQPQHF. The CDR3 nucleotides are TGTGCCAGCAGTTACTCGTGGGGGAACAATCAGCCCCAGCATTTT.

This clonotype was observed a few times. The chain has TRBV4-1 and TRBJ2-7; no clear D. Germline V lookup: CDR1 MGHRA, CDR2 YSYEKL. V gave up 1 base and J gave up 7 bases, with 14 bases separating them. The CDR3 is 14 residues long. The CDR3 loop reads CASSQGAQLNEQYF. The CDR3 nucleotides are TGCGCCAGCAGCCAAGGGGCTCAGCTTAATGAGCAGTACTTC.

This chain uses TRBV6-1 with TRBJ2-2; 8 nucleotides match TRBD2. The CDR3 consists of 16 residues. In germline, CDR1 is MNHNS, CDR2 SASEGT. The ends lost 7 bases at V and 1 base at J; junction bases unmatched: 8. CDR3 coding DNA: TGTGCCAGCAATGGCGGGAGGCAGGGGAACACCGGGGAGCTGTTTTTT. It yields the protein CASNGGRQGNTGELFF.

This clonotype has ten or more counts. V gene TRBV28 combines with J gene TRBJ1-5, with 9 bases matching TRBD1. The CDR3 runs 17 residues. The J segment lost 3 bases and the V segment lost 5 bases, leaving 11 bases of the junction unmatched. Looked up from germline, CDR1 is MDHEN and CDR2 is SYDVKM. Written as DNA, the CDR3 is TGTGCCAGCAGTAACCTGGGACAGGGAATGAACAATCAGCCCCAGCATTTT. Its translation: CASSNLGQGMNNQPQHF.